Presented here are 12 T cell receptor beta chains from one specimen sequenced in a study of blood T cell repertoires in COVID-19. Some clones are missing from TCRdb's copy, which holds only in-frame ones; the method was immunoSEQ multiplex PCR. The sample carries about 46,000 clones, approximately 86% recorded once. Sequencing used peripheral blood. These receptors originate from a man aged 55 to 70 with acute or convalescent COVID-19.

This clone was found once. The CDR3 loop reads CASSEQGGTEAFF. The CDR3 nucleotides are TGTGCCAGCAGCGAACAGGGTGGTACTGAAGCTTTCTTT. The chain combines TRBV11-2 with TRBJ1-1, with TRBD1 as a possible D gene (6 bases). The length of the CDR3 is 13 residues. Germline V gives CDR1 SGHAT, CDR2 FQNNGV. Trimming cost V 5 bases and J 5 bases, with 12 bases left between them.

This chain connects TRBV5-5 to TRBJ1-2; maybe TRBD1 (6 bases). The germline CDR1 and CDR2 sequences are SGHKS and YYEKEE (reference sequence). This CDR3 contains 16 residues. With 4 bases removed from V and 0 bases from J, the gap between germline ends came to 16 bases. CDR3 amino acids: CASSQSGEGANYGYTF. The CDR3 coding sequence is TGTGCCAGCAGCCAATCAGGGGAGGGGGCTAACTATGGCTACACCTTC.

The V gene is TRBV5-1, the J gene TRBJ2-1; 7 nucleotides match TRBD2. V lost 2 bases and J lost 9; bases outside the gene matches: 11. CDR1 and CDR2 (germline): SGHRS, YFSETQ. This CDR3 is built from 15 residues. The CDR3 DNA reads TGCGCCAGCAGCTTAGCGGGCAAGACGGGGGGTGAGCAGTTCTTC. Protein: CASSLAGKTGGEQFF.

The chain joins TRBV28 to TRBJ1-5; TRBD1 agrees at 12 bases. Losses at the gene ends were 8 bases for V and 5 bases for J; bases not matched to a gene: 13. The CDR3 covers 17 residues. CDR1 MDHEN and CDR2 SYDVKM come from the germline V gene. In nucleotides, the CDR3 is TGTGCCAGCGGGCAAACCGGGACAGGGGGCGGATATCAGCCCCAGCATTTT. It codes for CASGQTGTGGGYQPQHF.

CDR3 in DNA: TGTGCCAGCAGTTTCCCAGGAGGTCCCTACACCTTC. Protein sequence: CASSFPGGPYTF. The chain carries TRBV12-3 or TRBV12-4 and TRBJ1-2; D gene uncertain. The CDR3 is 12 amino acids. With 3 bases removed from V and 10 bases from J, the gap between germline ends came to 12 bases.

Only a few counts were recorded for this clone. The genes are TRBV19 and TRBJ2-3; TRBD1 agrees at 10 bases. Losses at the gene ends were 8 bases for V and 4 bases for J; bases not matched to a gene: 6. CDR3 length equals 14 residues. CDR1 LNHDA and CDR2 SQIVND come from the germline V gene (reference sequence). This CDR3 is CASRDRGTADTQYF. CDR3 bases: TGTGCCAGTCGGGACAGGGGAACCGCAGATACGCAGTATTTT.

The chain carries TRBV10-3 and TRBJ2-1; 10 bases agree with TRBD2. The CDR3 covers 13 residues. V was clipped by 7 bases and J by 5 bases; unmatched bases: 2. Germline values: CDR1 ENHRY, CDR2 SYGVKD. CDR3 sequence (DNA): TGTGCCATCAATACTAGCGGGGACAATGAGCAGTTCTTC. Protein sequence: CAINTSGDNEQFF.

The J gene is TRBJ2-2, the V gene TRBV7-2; 9 bases are a match to TRBD1. Losses at the gene ends were 6 bases for V and 5 bases for J; bases not matched to a gene: 4. Per germline, CDR1 SGHTA and CDR2 FQGNSA. The CDR3 is made up of 14 amino acids. CDR3 DNA sequence: TGTGCCAGCAGGCCTGGACAGGGGACCGGGGAGCTGTTTTTT. Residues: CASRPGQGTGELFF. Complete variable domain (other parts from reference TRBV7-2 and TRBJ2-2): GAGVSQSPSNKVTEKGKDVELRCDPISGHTALYWYRQSLGQGLEFLIYFQGNSAPDKSGLPSDRFSAERTGGSVSTLTIQRTQQEDSAVYLCASRPGQGTGELFFGEGSRLTVL.

CDR3 loop: CASSFFFTDGAGDKEQYF. DNA for the CDR3: TGTGCCAGCAGTTTTTTCTTTACTGATGGGGCAGGGGATAAGGAGCAGTACTTC. The V and J genes are TRBV28 and TRBJ2-7, with a tentative D call TRBD1 (6 bases). Trimming left V 3 bases short and J 7 bases short, with 28 bases between. The CDR3 length is 18 residues. Germline V gene lookup returns CDR1 MDHEN and CDR2 SYDVKM.

The chain carries TRBV19 and TRBJ1-4; weak D call: TRBD1 (5 bases). Germline V gene lookup returns CDR1 LNHDA and CDR2 SQIVND (reference sequence). CDR3 length: 14 residues. V was trimmed by 3 bases and J by 8 bases, leaving 13 bases between them. The DNA of the CDR3 is TGTGCCAGTAGTATTCAGGGATTTGGCGAAAAACTGTTTTTT. It encodes CASSIQGFGEKLFF.

The rearrangement uses TRBV11-3 and TRBJ2-5, with TRBD2 matching over 13 bases. CDR3 length: 16 amino acids. Germline V lookup: CDR1 SGHNT, CDR2 YENEEA. Germline trimming cut 1 base from V and 5 bases from J; bases unmatched to any gene: 4. As DNA, the CDR3 is TGTGCCAGCAGCTTAGGGACTAGCGGGGGCCGGGAGACCCAGTACTTC. Translated: CASSLGTSGGRETQYF.

Only a few counts were recorded for this clone. J is TRBJ2-3 and V is TRBV28, with TRBD1 matching over 9 bases. Germline V gene sequence: CDR1 MDHEN, CDR2 SYDVKM. The length of the CDR3 is 17 residues. V lost 5 bases to trimming and J lost 7 bases; unmatched junction nucleotides: 16. CDR3 amino acids: CASSDIPGQGPTNTQYF. The CDR3 DNA reads TGTGCCAGCAGTGATATCCCGGGACAGGGCCCCACCAATACGCAGTATTTT.